The next 26 T cell receptor beta chains were all read from a single sample in a study of beta chain features in type 1 diabetes. Study findings and constraints: The study found moderately but significantly shorter TCRB CDR3s in all four CD4+ subsets of Type 1 diabetes patients.

As every portion of the isolated RNA was reverse transcribed, the sequencing read expressed TCRB transcripts. The table came from immunoSEQ multiplex PCR; TCRdb's copy has only in-frame clones and leaves some out. The table lists 630,000 or so clones, around 15% of them singletons, with roughly 0.04% in the top ten. Antigens of these TCRs are unknown. The material sequenced was naive CD4+ T cells from blood. The receptors come from a man between 18 and 29 years old with type 1 diabetes.

This clone was picked up a small number of times. The J gene is TRBJ2-5, the V gene TRBV4-3; D is undetermined. The CDR3 sequence is 14 residues long. The V end was cut by 0 bases, the J end by 5 bases, with 10 bases between. Germline V gene sequence: CDR1 LGHNA, CDR2 YSLEER. The CDR3 region is CASSQDLARETQYF. For the CDR3, the DNA is TGCGCCAGCAGCCAAGATCTGGCCAGGGAGACCCAGTACTTC.

The J gene is TRBJ1-2, the V gene TRBV27, with D perhaps matching TRBD1 (5 bases). With 1 base removed from V and 8 bases from J, the gap between germline ends came to 14 bases. This CDR3 comprises 14 residues. Germline V gene data show CDR1 as MNHEY and CDR2 as SMNVEV (reference sequence). CDR3 protein: CASSLYRGEGGYTF. The CDR3 nucleotides are TGTGCCAGCAGTTTATATCGGGGGGAAGGAGGCTACACCTTC.

This clone has a handful of counts. V is TRBV25-1 and J is TRBJ2-5; weak D call: TRBD2 (7 bases). Between the trimmed V and J ends, which lost 6 bases and 5 bases, there was a span of 10 bases. The length of the CDR3 is 12 residues. Germline V gives CDR1 MGHDK, CDR2 SYGVNS. The CDR3: CASRRGAETQYF. DNA of the CDR3: TGTGCCAGCAGACGGGGGGCGGAGACCCAGTACTTC. Using reference TRBV25-1 and TRBJ2-5 for the parts outside the CDR3, the full variable domain is EADIYQTPRYLVIGTGKKITLECSQTMGHDKMYWYQQDPGMELHLIHYSYGVNSTEKGDLSSESTVSRIRTEHFPLTLESARPSHTSQYLCASRRGAETQYFGPGTRLLVL.

This clone was detected a few times. This chain uses TRBV4-3 with TRBJ2-5; 8 positions match TRBD2. CDR3 length: 16 residues. Germline V lookup: CDR1 LGHNA, CDR2 YSLEER. After removal of 0 bases from V and 5 bases from J, the junction contained 8 bases not matched to a gene. The CDR3 region is CASSQDGPSGFETQYF. Written as DNA, the CDR3 is TGCGCCAGCAGCCAAGATGGGCCTAGCGGGTTTGAGACCCAGTACTTC.

There are a few counts of this clone. This chain joins TRBV4-3 and TRBJ1-1; perhaps TRBD1 as D (5 bases). This CDR3 comprises 14 residues. Trimming took off 0 bases at V and 5 bases at J, with 10 bases between the two ends. CDR1 LGHNA and CDR2 YSLEER come from the germline V gene. This chain's CDR3 is CASSQDREGTEAFF. The CDR3 coding sequence is TGCGCCAGCAGCCAAGATAGGGAGGGGACTGAAGCTTTCTTT.

The chain links TRBV9 to TRBJ1-2; 11 bases match TRBD1. J was trimmed by 5 bases and V by 0 bases; bases with no gene match: 6. The CDR3 contains 16 residues. Germline lookup yields CDR1 SGDLS and CDR2 YYNGEE. The CDR3: CASSVEGTGGGYGYTF. The CDR3 coding sequence is TGTGCCAGCAGCGTAGAAGGGACAGGGGGTGGTTATGGCTACACCTTC.

The gene calls are TRBV4-3 and TRBJ2-1; D might be TRBD2 (6 bases). The germline gives CDR1 LGHNA, CDR2 YSLEER. V was trimmed by 1 base and J by 13 bases, leaving 14 bases between them. The CDR3 runs 13 residues. The CDR3 nucleotides are TGCGCCAGCAGCCAAGGCCCGCGGGATGGCCAGTTCTTC. Protein: CASSQGPRDGQFF.

The V and J genes are TRBV9 and TRBJ2-2; D ambiguous. V lost 2 bases to trimming and J lost 8 bases, with 13 bases between them. The V gene's germline CDR1 is SGDLS and CDR2 YYNGEE. CDR3 length equals 14 residues. The DNA of the CDR3 is TGTGCCAGCAGCGTTGCGCTCAAACTGGGGGAGCTGTTTTTT. Protein: CASSVALKLGELFF. The variable domain in full, with the rest retrieved from reference TRBV9 and TRBJ2-2, is DSGVTQTPKHLITATGQRVTLRCSPRSGDLSVYWYQQSLDQGLQFLIQYYNGEERAKGNILERFSAQQFPDLHSELNLSSLELGDSALYFCASSVALKLGELFFGEGSRLTVL.

This clone occurred a few times. V and J are TRBV11-3 and TRBJ2-1; D is perhaps TRBD1 (6 bases). Trimming cost V 5 bases and J 7 bases, with 9 bases left between them. The CDR3 is 12 amino acids. Germline loops: CDR1 SGHNT, CDR2 YENEEA. CDR3 DNA sequence: TGTGCCAGCAGCCGAACAGGGAATGAGCAGTTCTTC. Translated: CASSRTGNEQFF.

The chain employs TRBV30 and TRBJ1-1, with a tentative D call TRBD1 (5 bases). The CDR3 sequence is 15 residues long. Looked up from germline, CDR1 is GTSNPN and CDR2 is SVGIG (reference sequence). With 0 bases removed from V and 3 bases from J, the gap between germline ends came to 14 bases. Written as DNA, the CDR3 is TGTGCCTGGAGTGTACAAAAGGGGAAGGACACTGAAGCTTTCTTT. Translated: CAWSVQKGKDTEAFF.

This clone was found a few times. The gene calls are TRBV14 and TRBJ1-4; the match to TRBD1 covers 9 bases. The CDR3 runs to 15 residues. Germline values: CDR1 SGHDN, CDR2 FVKESK. Trimming at V came to 1 base and at J to 11 bases, leaving 8 bases not matched to a gene. CDR3 sequence reads: CASSQARDRVGKLFF. The CDR3 DNA follows: TGTGCCAGCAGCCAAGCCCGGGACAGGGTGGGGAAACTGTTTTTT. The full variable domain, with the rest looked up from reference TRBV14 and TRBJ1-4, is EAGVTQFPSHSVIEKGQTVTLRCDPISGHDNLYWYRRVMGKEIKFLLHFVKESKQDESGMPNNRFLAERTGGTYSTLKVQPAELEDSGVYFCASSQARDRVGKLFFGSGTQLSVL.

CDR3 protein: CAIKISGSYNEQFF. In DNA, the CDR3 is TGTGCCATCAAAATAAGCGGGTCCTACAATGAGCAGTTCTTC. The chain combines TRBV10-3 with TRBJ2-1; possible D gene TRBD2, 6 bases. The CDR3 loop spans 14 amino acids. V lost 7 bases and J lost 1, with 11 bases in between. Germline V gene data show CDR1 as ENHRY and CDR2 as SYGVKD.

The chain has TRBV23-1 and TRBJ2-2, with D uncertain. TRBV23-1 qualifies as an ORF whose function is uncertain. There are 16 residues in the CDR3. V was pared by 0 bases and J by 8 bases, with 16 bases between. CDR3 loop: CASSQSHRHSWGELFF. The CDR3 coding sequence is TGCGCCAGCAGTCAATCACACCGTCATTCTTGGGGGGAGCTGTTTTTT.

The V gene is TRBV28, the J gene TRBJ1-1, with 7 bases matching TRBD1. V was clipped by 9 bases and J by 5 bases; unmatched bases: 3. The CDR3 contains 11 residues. Germline values: CDR1 MDHEN, CDR2 SYDVKM. The CDR3 DNA sequence: TGTGCCAGTAAGGGACAGACTGAAGCTTTCTTT. Residues: CASKGQTEAFF.

V and J are TRBV4-1 and TRBJ1-1, with a tentative D call TRBD1 (5 bases). The CDR3 is 13 amino acids. V was clipped by 0 bases and J by 11 bases, with 13 bases between them. Germline CDR1 reads MGHRA; CDR2 reads YSYEKL. CDR3 protein: CASSQESDWGAFF. As DNA, the CDR3 is TGCGCCAGCAGCCAAGAATCGGACTGGGGGGCTTTCTTT.

The chain employs TRBV6-5 and TRBJ2-1, with TRBD2 identical over 7 bases. J gave up 9 bases and V 10 bases, and 9 bases lay outside the gene matches. This CDR3 is built from 12 residues. Germline-derived CDR1 and CDR2 are MNHEY and SVGAGI. CDR3 bases: TGTGCCATCGGAGCTAGCGGAGGTGAGCAGTTCTTC. It codes for CAIGASGGEQFF.

The chain recombines TRBV30 with TRBJ2-5; D gene unclear. Trimming shortened V by 1 base and J by 2 bases, and 11 bases separated the two germline ends. CDR1 is GTSNPN and CDR2 is SVGIG in the germline V gene (reference sequence). This CDR3 is built from 14 residues. CDR3 sequence (DNA): TGTGCCTGGAGTGGGACCATGAAGCAAGAGACCCAGTACTTC. It yields the protein CAWSGTMKQETQYF.

This clone was seen a handful of times. The chain couples TRBV6-6 to TRBJ1-5; no definite D call. V dropped 8 bases and J dropped 1 base, with 12 bases sitting between them. The CDR3 has 14 amino acids. Germline CDR1 reads MNHNY; CDR2 reads SVGAGI (reference sequence). CDR3 amino acids: CASVVGGSNQPQHF. The CDR3 DNA follows: TGTGCCAGCGTTGTTGGAGGGAGCAATCAGCCCCAGCATTTT.

The rearrangement joins TRBV4-1 to TRBJ2-5; TRBD2 agrees at 7 bases. The CDR3 sequence is 15 residues long. Trimming took 1 base from V and 0 from J; bases not matched to a gene: 2. The germline V gene encodes CDR1 MGHRA and CDR2 YSYEKL. For the CDR3, the DNA is TGCGCCAGCAGCCAAGTAGGGAGGGACCAAGAGACCCAGTACTTC. It is translated as CASSQVGRDQETQYF.

This clone was seen a few times. The V and J genes are TRBV25-1 and TRBJ2-7; TRBD2 agrees at 7 bases. The J segment lost 0 bases and the V segment lost 5 bases, leaving 7 bases of the junction unmatched. The CDR3 consists of 15 residues. CDR1 MGHDK and CDR2 SYGVNS come from the germline V gene. CDR3 sequence reads: CASSKTSVASYEQYF. The CDR3 DNA follows: TGTGCCAGCAGTAAAACTAGCGTAGCCTCCTACGAGCAGTACTTC.

This clone has more than one count but fewer than ten. This chain joins TRBV19 and TRBJ2-2; D is uncertain. In germline, CDR1 is LNHDA, CDR2 SQIVND (reference sequence). Trimming removed 4 bases from V and 5 bases from J, with 8 bases in between. This CDR3 is built from 13 residues. The CDR3 sequence is CASSTLSTGELFF. In DNA, the CDR3 is TGTGCCAGTAGTACTCTGTCGACCGGGGAGCTGTTTTTT.

This clone turned up a few times. The rearrangement links TRBV13 to TRBJ2-3, with 7 nucleotides matching TRBD2. This CDR3 is built from 16 residues. Germline V gives CDR1 PRHDT, CDR2 FYEKMQ (reference sequence). Trimming cost V 0 bases and J 3 bases; bases outside gene matches: 6. In DNA form, the CDR3 reads TGTGCCAGCAGCTTAGGAGCGGGATTAATGACAGATACGCAGTATTTT. It encodes CASSLGAGLMTDTQYF.

This clone was seen only a few times. The CDR3: CASSQYVGGEGQPQHF. Here the CDR3 DNA reads TGTGCCAGCAGCCAATATGTGGGGGGCGAGGGTCAGCCCCAGCATTTT. V is TRBV4-2 and J is TRBJ1-5; a possible D gene is TRBD1 (6 bases). Trimming shortened V by 2 bases and J by 6 bases, and 17 bases separated the two germline ends. Germline values: CDR1 LGHNA, CDR2 YNFKEQ. The CDR3 is 16 amino acids.

The chain is built from TRBV27 and TRBJ1-1, with 8 bases that match TRBD1. Germline V gives CDR1 MNHEY, CDR2 SMNVEV (reference sequence). With 8 bases clipped from V and 5 bases from J, the junction kept 7 bases outside the gene matches. This CDR3 region has 13 residues. CDR3 nucleotides: TGTGCCAGCGGCGGACAGGGCAATACTGAAGCTTTCTTT. Residues: CASGGQGNTEAFF.

This clone was detected a few times. V gene TRBV5-1 combines with J gene TRBJ2-5; D uncertain. Germline V gives CDR1 SGHRS, CDR2 YFSETQ. CDR3 length equals 13 residues. V was cut by 4 bases and J by 0 bases, with 7 bases left in between. The CDR3 bases are TGCGCCAGCAGCCACGACAACCAAGAGACCCAGTACTTC. It yields the protein CASSHDNQETQYF.

The genes are TRBV28 and TRBJ2-7; unclear D gene. Trimming stripped 7 bases from V and 2 bases from J, with 12 bases between. Per germline, CDR1 MDHEN and CDR2 SYDVKM. This CDR3 has 13 residues. The CDR3 sequence: CASTHPSTYEQYF. The CDR3 coding sequence is TGTGCCAGCACACACCCGAGTACCTACGAGCAGTACTTC.